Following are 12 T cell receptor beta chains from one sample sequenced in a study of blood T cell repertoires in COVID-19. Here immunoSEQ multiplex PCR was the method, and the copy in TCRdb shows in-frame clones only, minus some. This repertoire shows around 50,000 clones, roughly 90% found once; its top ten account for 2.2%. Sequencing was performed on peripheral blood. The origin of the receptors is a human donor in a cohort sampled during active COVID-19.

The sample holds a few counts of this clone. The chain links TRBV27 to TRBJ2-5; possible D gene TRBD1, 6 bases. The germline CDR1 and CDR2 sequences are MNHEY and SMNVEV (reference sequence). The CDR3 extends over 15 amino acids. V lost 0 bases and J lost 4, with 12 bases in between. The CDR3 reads CASSLSGTHGETQYF. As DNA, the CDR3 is TGTGCCAGCAGTTTATCTGGGACACATGGAGAGACCCAGTACTTC.

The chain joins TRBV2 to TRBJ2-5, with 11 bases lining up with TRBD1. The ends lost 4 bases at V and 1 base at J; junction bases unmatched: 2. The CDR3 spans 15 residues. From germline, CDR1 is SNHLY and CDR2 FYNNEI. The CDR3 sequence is CASSGTGGPQETQYF. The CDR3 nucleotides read TGTGCCAGCAGTGGGACAGGGGGCCCCCAAGAGACCCAGTACTTC.

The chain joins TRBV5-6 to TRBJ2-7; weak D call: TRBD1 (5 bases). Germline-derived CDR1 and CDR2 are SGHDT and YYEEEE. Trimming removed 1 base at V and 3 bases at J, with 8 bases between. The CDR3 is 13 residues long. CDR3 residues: CASSLTQVYEQYF. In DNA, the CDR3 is TGTGCCAGCAGCTTGACACAGGTCTACGAGCAGTACTTC.

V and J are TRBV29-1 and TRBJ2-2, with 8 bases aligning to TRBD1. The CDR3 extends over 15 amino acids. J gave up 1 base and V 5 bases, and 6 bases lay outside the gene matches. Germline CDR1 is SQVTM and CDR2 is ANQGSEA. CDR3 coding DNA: TGCAGCGTTAAGAGGACAGGGCGGAACACCGGGGAGCTGTTTTTT. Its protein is CSVKRTGRNTGELFF.

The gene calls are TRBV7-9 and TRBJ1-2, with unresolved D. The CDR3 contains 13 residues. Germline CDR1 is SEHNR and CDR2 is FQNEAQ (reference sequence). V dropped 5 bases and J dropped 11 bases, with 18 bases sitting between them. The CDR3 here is CASSPPQESSYTF. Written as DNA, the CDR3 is TGTGCCAGCAGCCCCCCCCAAGAGTCTTCTTACACCTTC.

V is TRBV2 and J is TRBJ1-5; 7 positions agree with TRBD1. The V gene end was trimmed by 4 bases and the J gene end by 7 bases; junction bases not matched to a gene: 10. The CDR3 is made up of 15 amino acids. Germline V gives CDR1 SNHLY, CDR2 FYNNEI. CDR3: CASSVRGRRKQPQHF. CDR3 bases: TGTGCCAGCAGTGTGAGGGGGCGGAGAAAACAGCCCCAGCATTTT.

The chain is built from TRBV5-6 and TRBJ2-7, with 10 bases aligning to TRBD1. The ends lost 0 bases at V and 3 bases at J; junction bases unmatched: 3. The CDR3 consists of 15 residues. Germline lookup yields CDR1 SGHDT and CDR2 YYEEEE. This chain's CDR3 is CASSLGQGAYYEQYF. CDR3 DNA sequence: TGTGCCAGCAGCTTGGGACAGGGGGCCTACTACGAGCAGTACTTC.

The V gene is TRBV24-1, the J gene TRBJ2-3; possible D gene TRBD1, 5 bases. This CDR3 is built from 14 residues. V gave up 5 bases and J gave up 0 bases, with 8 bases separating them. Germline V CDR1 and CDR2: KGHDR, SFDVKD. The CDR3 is CATSVGQSTDTQYF. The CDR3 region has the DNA TGTGCCACCAGTGTAGGACAAAGCACAGATACGCAGTATTTT.

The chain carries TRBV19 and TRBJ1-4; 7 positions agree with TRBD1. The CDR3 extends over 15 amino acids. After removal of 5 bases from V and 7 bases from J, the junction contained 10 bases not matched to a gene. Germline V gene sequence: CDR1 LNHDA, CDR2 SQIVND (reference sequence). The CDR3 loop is CASSPTGEFGEKLFF. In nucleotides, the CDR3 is TGTGCCAGTAGTCCTACAGGGGAGTTTGGTGAAAAACTGTTTTTT. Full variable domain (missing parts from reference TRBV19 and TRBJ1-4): DGGITQSPKYLFRKEGQNVTLSCEQNLNHDAMYWYRQDPGQGLRLIYYSQIVNDFQKGDIAEGYSVSREKKESFPLTVTSAQKNPTAFYLCASSPTGEFGEKLFFGSGTQLSVL.

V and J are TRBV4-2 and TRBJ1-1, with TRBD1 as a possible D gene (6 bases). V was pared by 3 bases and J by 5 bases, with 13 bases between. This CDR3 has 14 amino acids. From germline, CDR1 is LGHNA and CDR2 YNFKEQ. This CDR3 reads CASSHPEGGTEAFF. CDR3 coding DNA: TGTGCCAGCAGCCACCCCGAGGGGGGGACTGAAGCTTTCTTT.

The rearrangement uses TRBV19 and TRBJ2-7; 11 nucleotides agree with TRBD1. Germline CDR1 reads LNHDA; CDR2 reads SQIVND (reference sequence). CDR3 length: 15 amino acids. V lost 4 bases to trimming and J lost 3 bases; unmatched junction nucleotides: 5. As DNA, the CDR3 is TGTGCCAGTAGTAATACCGGGACAGGGGGCTACGAGCAGTACTTC. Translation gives CASSNTGTGGYEQYF.

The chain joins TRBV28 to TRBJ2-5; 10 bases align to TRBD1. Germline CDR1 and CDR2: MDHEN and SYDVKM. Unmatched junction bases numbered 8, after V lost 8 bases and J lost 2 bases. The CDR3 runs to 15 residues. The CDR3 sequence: CASASGQGMQETQYF. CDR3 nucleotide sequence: TGTGCCAGCGCCTCGGGACAGGGGATGCAAGAGACCCAGTACTTC. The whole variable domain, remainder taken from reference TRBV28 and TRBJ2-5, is DVKVTQSSRYLVKRTGEKVFLECVQDMDHENMFWYRQDPGLGLRLIYFSYDVKMKEKGDIPEGYSVSREKKERFSLILESASTNQTSMYLCASASGQGMQETQYFGPGTRLLVL.